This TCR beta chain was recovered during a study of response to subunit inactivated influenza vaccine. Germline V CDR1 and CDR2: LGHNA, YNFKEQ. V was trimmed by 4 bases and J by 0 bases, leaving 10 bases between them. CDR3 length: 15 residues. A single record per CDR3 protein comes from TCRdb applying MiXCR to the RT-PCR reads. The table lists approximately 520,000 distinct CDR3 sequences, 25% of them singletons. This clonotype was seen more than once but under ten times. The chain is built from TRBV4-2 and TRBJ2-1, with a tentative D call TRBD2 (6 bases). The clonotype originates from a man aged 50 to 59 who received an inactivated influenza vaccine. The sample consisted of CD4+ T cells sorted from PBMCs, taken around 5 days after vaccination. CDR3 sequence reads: CASSLGEDSYNEQFF. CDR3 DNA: TGTGCCAGCAGCCTCGGGGAGGACTCCTACAATGAGCAGTTCTTC.